A selection of T cell receptor beta chains follows, all from one sample in a study of Graves' ophthalmopathy and Graves' hyperthyroidism. MiXCR, applied by TCRdb to the multiplex PCR reads, yields one record per CDR3 protein. The table records hundreds of thousands of distinct CDR3 sequences, approximately 21% of them present only once. Material for sequencing was peripheral blood. All receptors derive from a woman aged 18-29 years with stable Graves' hyperthyroidism. Some clones in this sample may be carry-over from other donors' samples. The CDR3 runs from the conserved cysteine through the conserved F or W. D genes are given only for firm matches. Clone size appears in some rows only: once, few, many, or a class for an expanded clone.

>15|TRBD1|.|TRBJ1-3|TRBV4-1
TGCGCCAGCAGCCAAGATTGGGACAGGGTAAACACCATATATTTT
CASSQDWDRVNTIYF
>16|.|few|TRBJ1-5|TRBV6-1
TGTGCCAGCAGTGAAAGTCTCAGGCGGGGGAATCAGCCCCAGCATTTT
CASSESLRRGNQPQHF
>13|.|many|TRBJ1-2|TRBV12-3/TRBV12-4
TGTGCCAGCAGTCTGACACCTGCATCTGGCTACACCTTC
CASSLTPASGYTF
>14|.|few|TRBJ1-1|TRBV12-3/TRBV12-4
TGTGCCAGCAGTTTAGGGGACGCCGACACTGAAGCTTTCTTT
CASSLGDADTEAFF
>16|TRBD2|once|TRBJ2-5|TRBV6-2/TRBV6-3
TGTGCCAGCAAGACTAGCGGGGGCGCGCGAACGGGGACCCAGTACTTC
CASKTSGGARTGTQYF
>14|.|many|TRBJ2-7|TRBV6-5
TGTGCCAGCAGTTACTTCTCCTCGTCCTACGAGCAGTACTTC
CASSYFSSSYEQYF
>14|TRBD1|many|TRBJ1-1|TRBV4-2
TGTGCCAGCAGCCAAGTGGGGACAGGGGTTGAAGCTTTCTTT
CASSQVGTGVEAFF
>15|.|.|TRBJ1-5|TRBV28
TGTGCCAGCAACCCCCGGGCAGGGGCCGGGCAGCCCCAGCATTTT
CASNPRAGAGQPQHF
>12|TRBD1|many|TRBJ1-2|TRBV12-3/TRBV12-4
TGTGCCAGCAGACAGGGGTACTATGGCTACACCTTC
CASRQGYYGYTF
>13|.|.|TRBJ1-5|TRBV19
TGTGCCGCAGGAAGGACACCCAATCAGCCCCAGCATTTT
CAAGRTPNQPQHF
>11|.|many|TRBJ2-7|TRBV7-9
TGTGCCAGCAGCTCGGAATACGAGCAGTACTTC
CASSSEYEQYF
>13|.|many|TRBJ2-7|TRBV2
TGTGCCAGCAGACTCGACAGGAGATACGAGCAGTACTTC
CASRLDRRYEQYF
>14|.|.|TRBJ1-2|TRBV19
TGTGCCAGTAGTACGCTACACGGGTACTATGGCTACACCTTC
CASSTLHGYYGYTF
>15|TRBD1|.|TRBJ1-2|TRBV6-2/TRBV6-3
TGTGCCAGCAGTTATGGGACAGGCGTTTATTATGGCTACACCTTC
CASSYGTGVYYGYTF
>17|TRBD1|many|TRBJ2-6|TRBV2
TGTGCCAGCGGGGCCGGACAGGGGGCGACTGGGGCCAACGTCCTGACTTTC
CASGAGQGATGANVLTF
>17|TRBD1|.|TRBJ1-5|TRBV10-3
TGTGCCCACTTCTGGACAGGCCCTCTCTATAGCAATCAGCCCCAGCATTTT
CAHFWTGPLYSNQPQHF
>16|TRBD2|few|TRBJ2-5|TRBV9
TGTGCCAGCAGCGTAGGGGGAGCGGGAGGTATAGAGACCCAGTACTTC
CASSVGGAGGIETQYF
>14|TRBD1|many|TRBJ1-5|TRBV28
TGTGCCAGCAGTCCCAGGGGGCCTGGGGGGCCCCAGCATTTT
CASSPRGPGGPQHF
>16|.|many|TRBJ1-1|TRBV9
TGTGCCAGCAGCGTAGGGATGACAGGCAAGAACACTGAAGCTTTCTTT
CASSVGMTGKNTEAFF
>16|.|.|TRBJ1-5|TRBV6-1
TGTGCCAGCAGCCTTTGGGGAGACGGTTTGAATCAGCCCCAGCATTTT
CASSLWGDGLNQPQHF